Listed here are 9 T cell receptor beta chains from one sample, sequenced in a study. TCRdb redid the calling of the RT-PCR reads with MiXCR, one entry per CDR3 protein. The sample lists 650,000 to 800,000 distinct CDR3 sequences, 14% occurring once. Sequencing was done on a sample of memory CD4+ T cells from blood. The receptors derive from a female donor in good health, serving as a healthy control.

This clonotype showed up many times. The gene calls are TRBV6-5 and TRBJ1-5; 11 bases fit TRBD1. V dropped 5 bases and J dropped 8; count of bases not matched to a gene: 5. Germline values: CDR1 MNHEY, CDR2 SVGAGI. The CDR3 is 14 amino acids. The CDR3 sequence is CASSPGTGGEPQHF. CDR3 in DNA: TGTGCCAGCAGTCCAGGGACAGGGGGAGAGCCCCAGCATTTT.

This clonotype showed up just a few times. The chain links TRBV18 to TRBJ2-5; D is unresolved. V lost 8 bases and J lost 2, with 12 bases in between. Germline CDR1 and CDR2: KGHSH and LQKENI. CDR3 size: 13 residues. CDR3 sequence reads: CASLHTHQETQYF. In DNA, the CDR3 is TGTGCCAGCCTGCACACACATCAAGAGACCCAGTACTTC.

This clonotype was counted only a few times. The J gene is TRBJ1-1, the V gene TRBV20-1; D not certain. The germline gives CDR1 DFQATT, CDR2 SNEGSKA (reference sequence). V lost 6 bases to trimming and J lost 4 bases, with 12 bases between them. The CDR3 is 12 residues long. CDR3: CSAQRQSTEAFF. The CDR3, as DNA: TGCAGTGCGCAGAGGCAGTCCACTGAAGCTTTCTTT.

CDR3 region: CASRPPGPWSKQFF. The CDR3 nucleotides read TGTGCCAGCAGGCCTCCAGGGCCGTGGAGTAAGCAGTTCTTC. The chain carries TRBV28 and TRBJ2-1; D possibly corresponds to TRBD1 (5 bases). CDR1 and CDR2 (germline): MDHEN, SYDVKM. Trimming took 6 bases from V and 11 from J, leaving 20 bases between them. The CDR3 consists of 14 residues.

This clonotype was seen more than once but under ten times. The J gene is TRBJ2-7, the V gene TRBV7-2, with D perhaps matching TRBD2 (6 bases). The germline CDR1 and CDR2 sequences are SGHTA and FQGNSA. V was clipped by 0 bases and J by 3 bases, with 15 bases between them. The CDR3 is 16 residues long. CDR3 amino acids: CASSLAGAGLVYEQYF. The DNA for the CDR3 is TGTGCCAGCAGCTTAGCAGGGGCGGGATTGGTCTACGAGCAGTACTTC.

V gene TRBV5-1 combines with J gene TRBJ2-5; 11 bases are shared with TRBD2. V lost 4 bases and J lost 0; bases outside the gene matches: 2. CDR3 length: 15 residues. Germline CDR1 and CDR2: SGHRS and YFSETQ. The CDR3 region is CASSTGLADQETQYF. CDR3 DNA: TGCGCCAGCAGCACGGGACTAGCGGACCAAGAGACCCAGTACTTC.

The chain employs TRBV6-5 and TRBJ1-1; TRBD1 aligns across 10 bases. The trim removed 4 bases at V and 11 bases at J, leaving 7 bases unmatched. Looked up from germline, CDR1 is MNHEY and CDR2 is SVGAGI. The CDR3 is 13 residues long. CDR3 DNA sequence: TGTGCCAGCAGTTTCCCCGGGACAGGGGACGCTTTCTTT. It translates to CASSFPGTGDAFF.

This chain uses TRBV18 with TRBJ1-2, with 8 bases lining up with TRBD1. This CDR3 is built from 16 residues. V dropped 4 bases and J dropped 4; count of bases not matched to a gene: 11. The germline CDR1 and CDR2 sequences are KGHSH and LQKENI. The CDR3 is CASSLSTGAEGYGYTF. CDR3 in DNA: TGTGCCAGCTCACTCTCGACAGGGGCTGAGGGCTATGGCTACACCTTC.

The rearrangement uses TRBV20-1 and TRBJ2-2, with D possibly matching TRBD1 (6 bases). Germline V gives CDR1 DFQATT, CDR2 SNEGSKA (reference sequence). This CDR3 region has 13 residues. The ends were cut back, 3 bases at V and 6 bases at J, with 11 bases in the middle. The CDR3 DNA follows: TGCAGTGCTAGCCGACAGGTTTCCGGGGAGCTGTTTTTT. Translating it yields CSASRQVSGELFF.